This T cell receptor beta chain was sequenced during a study of T-cell reconstitution after alpha-beta-depleted transplantation in children. Preparation of the TCRbeta library used unique molecular identifiers. In TCRdb, the PCR reads were re-called with MiXCR into one record per CDR3 protein. The sample has some 550,000 distinct CDR3 sequences, 15% to 20% seen once. This clonotype was counted a few times. With 0 bases removed from V and 6 bases from J, the gap between germline ends came to 15 bases. Germline assignment: CDR1 DFQATT and CDR2 SNEGSKA (reference sequence). The CDR3 covers 14 residues. The source of this sequence is a human donor who donated a stem cell graft to a child with acute lymphoblastic leukemia. The starting material was PBMCs from the stem cell graft donor, obtained from the stem cell graft. This chain joins TRBV20-1 and TRBJ2-7, with D uncertain. The CDR3: CSARENAPWAEQYF. In DNA form, the CDR3 reads TGCAGTGCTAGAGAAAACGCGCCCTGGGCCGAGCAGTACTTC.